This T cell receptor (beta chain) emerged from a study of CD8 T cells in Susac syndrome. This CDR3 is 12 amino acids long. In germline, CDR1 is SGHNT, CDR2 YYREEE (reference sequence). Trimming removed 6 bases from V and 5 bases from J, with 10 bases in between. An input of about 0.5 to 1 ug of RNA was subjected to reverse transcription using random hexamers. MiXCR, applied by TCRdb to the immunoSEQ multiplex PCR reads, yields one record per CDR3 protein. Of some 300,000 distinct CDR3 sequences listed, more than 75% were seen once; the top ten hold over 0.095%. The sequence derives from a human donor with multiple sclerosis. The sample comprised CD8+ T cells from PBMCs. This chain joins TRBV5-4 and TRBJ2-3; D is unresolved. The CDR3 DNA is TGTGCCAGCACCGACTTCGGAGATACGCAGTATTTT. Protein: CASTDFGDTQYF. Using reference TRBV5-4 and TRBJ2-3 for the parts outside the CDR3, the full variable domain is ETGVTQSPTHLIKTRGQQVTLRCSSQSGHNTVSWYQQALGQGPQFIFQYYREEENGRGNFPPRFSGLQFPNYSSELNVNALELDDSALYLCASTDFGDTQYFGPGTRLTVL.